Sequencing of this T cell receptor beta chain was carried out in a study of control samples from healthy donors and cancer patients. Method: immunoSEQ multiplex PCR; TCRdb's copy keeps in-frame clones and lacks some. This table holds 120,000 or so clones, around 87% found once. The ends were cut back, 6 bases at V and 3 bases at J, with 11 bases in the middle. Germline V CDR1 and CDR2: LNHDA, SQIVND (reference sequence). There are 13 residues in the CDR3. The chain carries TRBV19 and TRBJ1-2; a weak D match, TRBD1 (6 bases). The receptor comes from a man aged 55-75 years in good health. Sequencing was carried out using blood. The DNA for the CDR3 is TGTGCCAGTAGCACGGGACATTACTATGGCTACACCTTC. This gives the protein CASSTGHYYGYTF.